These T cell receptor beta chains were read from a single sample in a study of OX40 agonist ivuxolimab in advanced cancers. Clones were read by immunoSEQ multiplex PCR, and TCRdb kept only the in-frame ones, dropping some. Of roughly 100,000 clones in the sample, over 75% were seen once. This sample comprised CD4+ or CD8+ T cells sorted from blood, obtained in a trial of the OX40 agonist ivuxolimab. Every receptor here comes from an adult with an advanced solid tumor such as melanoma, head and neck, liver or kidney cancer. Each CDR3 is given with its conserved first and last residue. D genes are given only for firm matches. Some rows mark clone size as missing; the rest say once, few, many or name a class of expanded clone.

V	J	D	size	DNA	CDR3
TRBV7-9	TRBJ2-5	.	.	TGTGCCAGCAGTAGTCGAGAGACCCAGTACTTC	CASSSRETQYF
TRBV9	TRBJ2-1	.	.	TGTGCCAGCAGCACTAGAGGGGAGAATGAGCAGTTCTTC	CASSTRGENEQFF
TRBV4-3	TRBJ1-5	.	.	TGCGCCAGCAGCCAAGAAATAGGTCAGCCCCAGCATTTT	CASSQEIGQPQHF
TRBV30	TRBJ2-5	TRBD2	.	TGTGCCTGGAGTGGTCCAGCGGGGTCTAAGACCCAGTACTTC	CAWSGPAGSKTQYF
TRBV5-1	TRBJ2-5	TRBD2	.	TGCGCCAGCAGCTTGGGTAGGGAGGGAGAGACCCAGTACTTC	CASSLGREGETQYF
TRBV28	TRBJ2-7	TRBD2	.	TGTGCCAGCAGTCCGATAACGGGGGGGCGGAACGAGCAGTACTTC	CASSPITGGRNEQYF
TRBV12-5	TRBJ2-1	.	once	TGTGCTAGTGGCGCGGGACAGCTGCTTAATTATGAGCAGTTCTTC	CASGAGQLLNYEQFF
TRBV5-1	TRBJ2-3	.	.	TGCGCCAGCAGCCAAGACAGATTGACTAGCACAGATACGCAGTATTTT	CASSQDRLTSTDTQYF
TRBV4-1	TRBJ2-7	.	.	TGCGCCAGCAGCACGGACGGTTTCTACGAGCAGTACTTC	CASSTDGFYEQYF
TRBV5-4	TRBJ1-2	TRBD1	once	TGTGCCAGCAGCTTGACAGGGGTCCTAAATGGCTACACCTTC	CASSLTGVLNGYTF
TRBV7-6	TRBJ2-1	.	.	TGTGCCAGCAGCCCACACTCGGGCGGAGGCTCCTACAATGAGCAGTTCTTC	CASSPHSGGGSYNEQFF
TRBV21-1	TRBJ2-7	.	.	TGTGCCAGCAGCAACCTCCGGGGCCCCACCTACGAGCAGTACTTC	CASSNLRGPTYEQYF
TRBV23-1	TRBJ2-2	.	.	TGCGCCAGCGAGACGACGGGGGCATCGAACACCGGGGAGCTGTTTTTT	CASETTGASNTGELFF
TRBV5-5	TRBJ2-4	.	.	TGTGCCAGCAGCTCCCAAGACGGAACCAAAAACATTCAGTACTTC	CASSSQDGTKNIQYF
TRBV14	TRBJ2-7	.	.	TGTGCCAGCAGCCTAGGGACGACGACCTACGAGCAGTACTTC	CASSLGTTTYEQYF
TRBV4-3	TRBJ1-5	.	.	TGCGCCAGCAGCCAAGATCAGGGTCAGCCCCAGCATTTT	CASSQDQGQPQHF
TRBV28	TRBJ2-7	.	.	TGTGCCAGCAGTCGGACAAGTCCTACCCTCAGCCACTTC	CASSRTSPTLSHF
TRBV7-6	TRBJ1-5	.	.	TGTGCCAGCAGCTCCGGGACCGTGAATCAGCCCCAGCATTTT	CASSSGTVNQPQHF
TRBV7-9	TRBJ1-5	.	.	TGTGCCAGCAGCTTAGCTTTAGGGGGGAATCAGCCCCAGCATTTT	CASSLALGGNQPQHF
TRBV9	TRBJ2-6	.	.	TGTGCCAGCAGCGTAAGTCAGGTGACTGGGGCCAACGTCCTGACTTTC	CASSVSQVTGANVLTF
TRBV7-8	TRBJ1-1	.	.	TGTGCCAGCAGCCTAAGTGCGGCCACTGAAGCTTTCTTT	CASSLSAATEAFF
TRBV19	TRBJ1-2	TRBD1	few	TGTGCCAGTAGTGTGGGACAGGGTAACTATGGCTACACCTTC	CASSVGQGNYGYTF
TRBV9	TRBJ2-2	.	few	TGTGCCAGCAGCGGAGGGCACAGGGAGGGCGGGGAGCTGTTTTTT	CASSGGHREGGELFF
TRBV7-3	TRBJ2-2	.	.	TGTGCCAGCAGCCCCCAAGCTCCGGGTCCTGGGCCCGGGGAGCTGTTTTTT	CASSPQAPGPGPGELFF
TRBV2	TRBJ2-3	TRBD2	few	TGTGCCAGCACCCTCGGTATTAGCGGGGGTCGGAAAGAACATACGCAGTATTTT	CASTLGISGGRKEHTQYF
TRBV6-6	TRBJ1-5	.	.	TGTGCCACAAAAGAGGGGGGGCAGCCCCAGCATTTT	CATKEGGQPQHF
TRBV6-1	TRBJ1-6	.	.	TGTGCCAGCAGTGAAGTGGGGATGGAGACACCCCTCCACTTT	CASSEVGMETPLHF
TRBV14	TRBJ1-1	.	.	TGTGCCAGCAGCCAAGAGGTGGGGGCGAAGACTGAAGCTTTCTTT	CASSQEVGAKTEAFF
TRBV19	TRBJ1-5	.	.	TGTGCCAGTAGCTCAAGGCGGGGGGTTGAGCCCCAGCATTTT	CASSSRRGVEPQHF
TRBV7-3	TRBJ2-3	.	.	TGTGCCAGCTCAAACCCGGGGTCCGATACGCAGTATTTT	CASSNPGSDTQYF
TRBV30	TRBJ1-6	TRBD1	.	TGTGCCTGGAGTAGGGTAGGGGGCCGTTCACCCCTCCACTTT	CAWSRVGGRSPLHF
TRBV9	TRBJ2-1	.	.	TGTGCCAGCAGCGATCCTGGAGAGCAGTTCTTC	CASSDPGEQFF
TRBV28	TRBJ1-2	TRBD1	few	TGTGCCAGCAGTACCGGGACAGGGGTCTATGGCTACACCTTC	CASSTGTGVYGYTF
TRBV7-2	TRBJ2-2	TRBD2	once	TGTGCCAGCAGCTTATTAGCTAGCGGGGGGTACAACACCGGGGAGCTGTTTTTT	CASSLLASGGYNTGELFF
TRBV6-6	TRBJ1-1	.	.	TGTGTCAGCAGTTACCCGGAGGGAGAAGCTTTCTTT	CVSSYPEGEAFF
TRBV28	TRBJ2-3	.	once	TGTGCCAGCAGTTTATCCCCGGGTCCCAGGACGCAGTATTTT	CASSLSPGPRTQYF
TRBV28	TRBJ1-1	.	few	TGTGCCAGCAGTTTTATAGTCACAAACACTGAAGCTTTCTTT	CASSFIVTNTEAFF
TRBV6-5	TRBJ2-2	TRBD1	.	TGTGCCACGTGCCGGGACAGGAACACCGGGGAGCTGTTTTTT	CATCRDRNTGELFF
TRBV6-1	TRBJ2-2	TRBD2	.	TGTGCCAGCAGTGAAATGCGGGCTAGCGGGGTGGCATCCGGGGAGCTGTTTTTT	CASSEMRASGVASGELFF
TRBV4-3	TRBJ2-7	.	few	TGCGCCAGCAGCCAAGGGGACCATTCCTACGAGCAGTACTTC	CASSQGDHSYEQYF
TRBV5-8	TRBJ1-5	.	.	TGTGCCAGCAGAGTAGACGGATATAGCAATCAGCCCCAGCATTTT	CASRVDGYSNQPQHF
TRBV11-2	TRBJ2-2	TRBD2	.	TGTGCCAGCAGCTTATCTAGCGGGGGCCCTACCGGGGAGCTGTTTTTT	CASSLSSGGPTGELFF
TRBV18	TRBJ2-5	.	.	TGTGCCAGCTCAGAGGGGGAGACCCAGTACTTC	CASSEGETQYF
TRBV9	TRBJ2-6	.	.	TGTGCCAGCAGCACGACAGACTCTGGGGCCAACGTCCTGACTTTC	CASSTTDSGANVLTF
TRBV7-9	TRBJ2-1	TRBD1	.	TGTGCCAGCAGCCCACCAGGGGGAACCAGCAATGAGCAGTTCTTC	CASSPPGGTSNEQFF
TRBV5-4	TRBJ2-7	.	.	TGTGCCAGCAGAGGAAGCGGGCTCGAGCAGTACTTC	CASRGSGLEQYF
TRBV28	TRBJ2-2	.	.	TGTGCCAGCAGTCCCCGAAGGGTGAACACCGGGGAGCTGTTTTTT	CASSPRRVNTGELFF
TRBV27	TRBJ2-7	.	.	TGTGCCAGCAGTTTACGGGGCGAGCAGTACTTC	CASSLRGEQYF
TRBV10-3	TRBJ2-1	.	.	TGTGCCATCAGTGCTCAGGGCTCCTACAATGAGCAGTTCTTC	CAISAQGSYNEQFF
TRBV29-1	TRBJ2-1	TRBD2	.	TGCAGCGCCCTAGCGGGGGTTCTCTACAATGAGCAGTTCTTC	CSALAGVLYNEQFF
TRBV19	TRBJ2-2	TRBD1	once	TGTGCCAGTTTGGCGGCAGGGGGAATCGCCGGGGAGCTGTTTTTT	CASLAAGGIAGELFF
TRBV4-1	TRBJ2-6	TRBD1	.	TGCGCCAGCAGCCAAGATAGGGGACAGGGGGTTTCTGGGGCCAACGTCCTGACTTTC	CASSQDRGQGVSGANVLTF
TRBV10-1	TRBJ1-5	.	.	TGCGCCAGCAGTGAGTCGCAAAAGCCCCAGCATTTT	CASSESQKPQHF
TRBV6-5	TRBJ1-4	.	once	TGTGCCAGCAGTTACCCAGGAATTACAACTAATGAAAAACTGTTTTTT	CASSYPGITTNEKLFF